A selection of T cell receptor beta chains follows, all from one sample in a study of siplizumab effects on memory and regulatory T cells. Repertoires were generated with immunoSEQ multiplex PCR, while TCRdb's copy carries only in-frame clones and drops some. The sample lists just over 60,000 clones; 79% were seen once. Source material: memory CD4+ T cells sorted from blood. These receptors were taken from a human donor in good health. CDR3s include the opening cysteine and the closing phenylalanine or tryptophan.

cdr3_aa,cdr3_length,v_call
CASTPGQGSYEQYF,14,TRBV28
CTSSPPDNLYNEQFF,15,TRBV1
CASSDRTSGGETQYF,15,TRBV10-1
CASSFPAGAQFF,12,TRBV2
CVSSERRSGGYTF,13,TRBV6-1
CASSPYAGGSGQPQHF,16,TRBV28
CASSQGTGVVNTIYF,15,TRBV14
CASSLLTAEQYF,12,TRBV7-9
CSVESRGGRSTDNYGYTF,18,TRBV29-1
CASRPIQGAGYEQYF,15,TRBV6-1
CASSPGTGGEAFF,13,TRBV5-6
CASSLEGREDQPQHF,15,TRBV5-1
CASSKWDRTNSGANVLTF,18,TRBV27
CARIDRERLCGNTIYF,16,TRBV19
CAISESLTHSTDTQYF,16,TRBV10-3
CASSFSGRGYTF,12,TRBV6-1
CASSESWGLNQPQHF,15,TRBV6-4
CASSFGDNNNYGYTF,15,TRBV7-9
CASSAGGQGSLQHF,14,TRBV2
CATSRDSLQETQYF,14,TRBV15
CASGATRSSYEQYF,14,TRBV6-1
CASSHNSIEAAGELFF,16,TRBV18
CASREQTYSNQPQHF,15,TRBV2